These 21 T cell receptor beta chains were all obtained from the same sample, sequenced in a study of cytomegalovirus exposure and HLA in healthy donors. PCR primers comprised 60 Vbeta and 13 Jbeta primers. This table comes from immunoSEQ multiplex PCR, and its TCRdb copy is limited to in-frame clones, with some not included. The table has about 180,000 clones, about 80% seen once. Sequencing was done on a sample of PBMCs. The source of these receptors is a man younger than 45 in good health and CMV-seronegative.

V usage is TRBV27 and J usage is TRBJ2-1, with 7 positions matching TRBD2. Germline V lookup: CDR1 MNHEY, CDR2 SMNVEV (reference sequence). The CDR3 spans 15 residues. With V trimmed by 5 bases and J by 7 bases, 11 bases remained unmatched. The CDR3 DNA follows: TGTGCCAGCAGTGGGGAGGGAGGGTTATCAAATGAGCAGTTCTTC. Protein: CASSGEGGLSNEQFF.

The chain employs TRBV9 and TRBJ2-1; 8 nucleotides agree with TRBD2. The CDR3 is made up of 18 amino acids. The germline V gene has CDR1 SGDLS and CDR2 YYNGEE. V lost 1 base and J lost 6; bases outside the gene matches: 15. Here the CDR3 reads CASSVRSLAGHGSNEQFF. Here the CDR3 DNA reads TGTGCCAGCAGCGTAAGGTCCCTAGCGGGCCACGGGTCCAATGAGCAGTTCTTC. Supplemented by reference TRBV9 and TRBJ2-1, the full variable domain reads DSGVTQTPKHLITATGQRVTLRCSPRSGDLSVYWYQQSLDQGLQFLIQYYNGEERAKGNILERFSAQQFPDLHSELNLSSLELGDSALYFCASSVRSLAGHGSNEQFFGPGTRLTVL.

The V and J genes are TRBV6-6 and TRBJ2-2; 7 positions agree with TRBD2. CDR3 length: 13 residues. Germline V lookup: CDR1 MNHNY, CDR2 SVGAGI (reference sequence). V dropped 7 bases and J dropped 17; count of bases not matched to a gene: 16. The chain's CDR3 is CASIEGGGNTGFF. CDR3 DNA sequence: TGTGCCAGCATCGAGGGCGGGGGAAACACGGGATTTTTT.

This rearrangement joins TRBV6-6 to TRBJ2-4, with 9 bases aligning to TRBD1. CDR3 length: 13 residues. The V gene end was trimmed by 5 bases and the J gene end by 6 bases; junction bases not matched to a gene: 2. In germline, CDR1 is MNHNY, CDR2 SVGAGI (reference sequence). CDR3 in DNA: TGTGCCAGCAGTCGGGGACAGGGAAACATTCAGTACTTC. Protein product: CASSRGQGNIQYF.

The DNA for the CDR3 is TGTGCCAGCAGTGCCCGAGAAGAGACCCAGTACTTC. Its protein is CASSAREETQYF. This chain connects TRBV6-6 to TRBJ2-5; D is uncertain. The CDR3 is 12 residues long. V lost 5 bases and J 3 bases, leaving 7 bases between the germline ends. Germline V lookup: CDR1 MNHNY, CDR2 SVGAGI (reference sequence).

The chain uses TRBV2 and TRBJ2-7, with no clear D. With 3 bases removed from V and 2 bases from J, the gap between germline ends came to 11 bases. The CDR3 covers 14 residues. Germline CDR1 and CDR2: SNHLY and FYNNEI. Here the CDR3 reads CASSDIDGAYEQYF. CDR3 coding DNA: TGTGCCAGCAGTGATATTGACGGAGCCTACGAGCAGTACTTC.

V usage is TRBV4-3 and J usage is TRBJ1-6; D possibly corresponds to TRBD1 (5 bases). The germline V and J ends were trimmed by 0 bases and 3 bases, with 12 bases remaining between them. The length of the CDR3 is 17 residues. CDR1 is LGHNA and CDR2 is YSLEER in the germline V gene. The CDR3 loop reads CASSQEGGGVYNSPLHF. As DNA, the CDR3 is TGCGCCAGCAGCCAAGAGGGTGGAGGGGTCTATAATTCACCCCTCCACTTT.

The count of this clone is one. The chain couples TRBV30 to TRBJ2-2; 12 bases fit TRBD2. This CDR3 has 16 amino acids. V lost 5 bases, J lost 6 bases, and 10 bases stayed unmatched. Germline V gene lookup returns CDR1 GTSNPN and CDR2 SVGIG (reference sequence). The CDR3: CAWGGRGLAGPGELFF. The CDR3 nucleotides read TGTGCCTGGGGAGGCCGGGGACTAGCGGGTCCCGGGGAGCTGTTTTTT.

This clone was detected a few times. V gene TRBV7-2 combines with J gene TRBJ2-2; perhaps TRBD1 as D (5 bases). Germline lookup yields CDR1 SGHTA and CDR2 FQGNSA. The CDR3 is 16 amino acids. The germline V and J ends were trimmed by 2 bases and 6 bases, with 16 bases remaining between them. CDR3 residues: CASSLLSGRAAGELFF. CDR3 nucleotide sequence: TGTGCCAGCAGCTTATTGTCTGGCAGGGCGGCCGGGGAGCTGTTTTTT.

The rearrangement uses TRBV2 and TRBJ2-7; 7 positions agree with TRBD1. Germline V gives CDR1 SNHLY, CDR2 FYNNEI. V shed 3 bases and J 3 bases; nucleotides not matched to a gene: 8. This CDR3 is 15 amino acids long. CDR3: CASSEGQGVIYEQYF. CDR3 DNA: TGTGCCAGCAGTGAGGGCCAGGGGGTTATCTACGAGCAGTACTTC.

The chain joins TRBV30 to TRBJ1-1; D remains unclear. The germline CDR1 and CDR2 sequences are GTSNPN and SVGIG (reference sequence). The germline V and J ends were trimmed by 5 bases and 2 bases, with 9 bases remaining between them. The CDR3 loop spans 12 amino acids. For the CDR3, the DNA is TGTGCCTGGCGGCCGGGAAACACTGAAGCTTTCTTT. This encodes CAWRPGNTEAFF.

The chain links TRBV4-1 to TRBJ1-6, with D perhaps matching TRBD1 (5 bases). The V gene lost 1 base and the J gene lost 8 bases, with 15 bases spanning the gap. Germline values: CDR1 MGHRA, CDR2 YSYEKL. The CDR3 has 16 residues. CDR3 coding DNA: TGCGCCAGCAGCCAAGCCCGGGACTCCTGGGATTCACCCCTCCACTTT. This encodes CASSQARDSWDSPLHF.

This clone was detected once. The V and J genes are TRBV10-2 and TRBJ1-6; D gene unclear. This CDR3 comprises 11 residues. Trimming removed 8 bases at V and 8 bases at J, with 7 bases between. CDR1 is WSHSY and CDR2 is SAAADI in the germline V gene. The CDR3 region has the DNA TGCGCCAGCTCCGGGGATTCACCCCTCCACTTT. Its translation is CASSGDSPLHF.

The J gene is TRBJ1-4, the V gene TRBV5-5, with TRBD1 matching over 9 bases. J was trimmed by 7 bases and V by 4 bases; bases with no gene match: 5. The V gene's germline CDR1 is SGHKS and CDR2 YYEKEE (reference sequence). The CDR3 totals 14 residues. The CDR3 nucleotides read TGTGCCAGCAGCGAGACAGGGGGGGGTGAAAAACTGTTTTTT. Its protein product is CASSETGGGEKLFF.

This chain connects TRBV7-2 to TRBJ1-4; weak D call: TRBD1 (5 bases). Germline V gene sequence: CDR1 SGHTA, CDR2 FQGNSA. The CDR3 covers 15 residues. V was cut by 1 base and J by 7 bases, with 13 bases left in between. The CDR3 nucleotides are TGTGCCAGCAGCTTAGTTGGGCAGGGAGGTGAAAAACTGTTTTTT. It encodes CASSLVGQGGEKLFF.

The chain has TRBV5-5 and TRBJ1-2, with 7 bases identical to TRBD1. This CDR3 is 17 amino acids long. CDR1 is SGHKS and CDR2 is YYEKEE in the germline V gene (reference sequence). With 4 bases clipped from V and 1 base from J, the junction kept 13 bases outside the gene matches. The CDR3: CASSPFGATGHNYGYTF. The CDR3 bases are TGTGCCAGCAGCCCTTTCGGCGCGACAGGGCATAACTATGGCTACACCTTC.

The chain joins TRBV5-5 to TRBJ1-4; 10 positions agree with TRBD1. Germline V CDR1 and CDR2: SGHKS, YYEKEE (reference sequence). J lost 7 bases, V lost 4 bases, and 4 bases had no gene match. The CDR3 length is 14 residues. CDR3 region: CASSPWTGGEKLFF. CDR3 in DNA: TGTGCCAGCAGCCCCTGGACAGGGGGTGAAAAACTGTTTTTT.

The chain employs TRBV7-9 and TRBJ2-7, with TRBD1 identical over 7 bases. V lost 5 bases, J lost 2 bases, and 9 bases stayed unmatched. Germline CDR1 and CDR2: SEHNR and FQNEAQ (reference sequence). The CDR3 length is 15 residues. The CDR3 sequence: CASSQTGQRTYEQYF. For the CDR3, the DNA is TGTGCCAGCAGCCAGACAGGGCAACGAACCTACGAGCAGTACTTC. The full variable domain, with the rest looked up from reference TRBV7-9 and TRBJ2-7, is DTGVSQNPRHKITKRGQNVTFRCDPISEHNRLYWYRQTLGQGPEFLTYFQNEAQLEKSRLLSDRFSAERPKGSFSTLEIQRTEQGDSAMYLCASSQTGQRTYEQYFGPGTRLTVT.

The V gene is TRBV30, the J gene TRBJ1-6; tentative D call: TRBD1 (6 bases). Germline V gives CDR1 GTSNPN, CDR2 SVGIG (reference sequence). The ends were cut back, 1 base at V and 9 bases at J, with 22 bases in the middle. This CDR3 comprises 17 residues. CDR3: CAWSASRTGRSGSPLHF. Here the CDR3 DNA reads TGTGCCTGGAGTGCCTCCCGTACAGGGAGAAGCGGTTCACCCCTCCACTTT.

The V and J genes are TRBV29-1 and TRBJ1-2; TRBD1 is a possible D gene (5 bases). V gave up 1 base and J gave up 1 base, with 10 bases separating them. This CDR3 spans 14 amino acids. Germline CDR1 SQVTM, CDR2 ANQGSEA. The CDR3 bases are TGCAGCGTTGAAGCTGGGGCTATTAACTATGGCTACACCTTC. Its protein is CSVEAGAINYGYTF.

V gene TRBV7-8 combines with J gene TRBJ2-3, with TRBD2 matching over 13 bases. The V gene's germline CDR1 is SGHVS and CDR2 FQNEAQ. The length of the CDR3 is 15 residues. J lost 6 bases, V lost 5 bases, and 5 bases had no gene match. CDR3 region: CASSQTSGGYDTQYF. The DNA for the CDR3 is TGTGCCAGCAGCCAGACTAGCGGGGGGTACGATACGCAGTATTTT. The full variable domain, its missing parts supplied by reference TRBV7-8 and TRBJ2-3, is GAGVSQSPRYKVAKRGQDVALRCDPISGHVSLFWYQQALGQGPEFLTYFQNEAQLDKSGLPSDRFFAERPEGSVSTLKIQRTQQEDSAVYLCASSQTSGGYDTQYFGPGTRLTVL.